The 5 T cell receptor beta chains in this list originate from one sample, sequenced in a study of T cell responses to AZD1222 COVID-19 vaccine. Profiled with immunoSEQ multiplex PCR; TCRdb holds only in-frame clones, not every one. Among under 100,000 clones listed, 80% to 90% were seen once. The material was peripheral blood, obtained on day 0 of AZD1222 vaccination. These receptors were collected from an adult in good health.

This sequence joins TRBV2 and TRBJ2-2, with 8 bases that match TRBD1. The germline gives CDR1 SNHLY, CDR2 FYNNEI. The CDR3 extends over 14 amino acids. V was clipped by 8 bases and J by 0 bases; unmatched bases: 2. The CDR3 region is CASRDRTNTGELFF. The CDR3 DNA reads TGTGCCAGCCGGGACAGGACGAACACCGGGGAGCTGTTTTTT.

The rearrangement links TRBV2 to TRBJ1-1, with TRBD1 as a possible D gene (5 bases). Deletions cut 7 bases from V and 0 bases from J, with 18 bases between. This CDR3 has 16 residues. Per germline, CDR1 SNHLY and CDR2 FYNNEI. The CDR3 bases are TGTGCCAGCATTTCTCGAGGGGTCTATTTGAACACTGAAGCTTTCTTT. Its translation: CASISRGVYLNTEAFF.

This clone turned up a few times. The chain employs TRBV27 and TRBJ1-1; D gene unclear. The germline CDR1 and CDR2 sequences are MNHEY and SMNVEV (reference sequence). V lost 0 bases and J 1 base, leaving 3 bases between the germline ends. The CDR3 runs to 13 residues. CDR3 amino acids: CASSLSPNTEAFF. The CDR3 DNA follows: TGTGCCAGCAGTTTATCCCCGAACACTGAAGCTTTCTTT.

The rearrangement uses TRBV6-5 and TRBJ1-6; D might be TRBD1 (6 bases). Looked up from germline, CDR1 is MNHEY and CDR2 is SVGAGI. This CDR3 is built from 15 residues. The germline V and J ends were trimmed by 6 bases and 6 bases, with 15 bases remaining between them. For the CDR3, the DNA is TGTGCCAGCAGGGTAGGACAGCGCCTTAATTCACCCCTCCACTTT. Protein product: CASRVGQRLNSPLHF.

The V and J genes are TRBV11-2 and TRBJ2-7, with TRBD2 matching over 9 bases. There are 15 residues in the CDR3. Germline V gene lookup returns CDR1 SGHAT and CDR2 FQNNGV. Trimming took 5 bases from V and 4 from J; bases not matched to a gene: 9. CDR3 sequence reads: CASSNIAGAEYEQYF. DNA of the CDR3: TGTGCCAGCAGCAACATAGCGGGAGCGGAATACGAGCAGTACTTC.